One TCR beta chain is described in this entry. Sequencing used immunoSEQ multiplex PCR; TCRdb keeps in-frame clones, though not all of them. Of fewer than 65,000 clones listed, more than 80% are singletons. The data were taken from a study of blood T cell repertoires in COVID-19. Sequenced input: peripheral blood. This sequence was found in a man between 60 and 75 years old with acute or convalescent COVID-19.

CDR3 residues: CASSWVGTSGNYEQYF. The CDR3 region has the DNA TGTGCCAGCAGTTGGGTGGGGACAAGCGGGAACTACGAGCAGTACTTC. The chain recombines TRBV28 with TRBJ2-7, with TRBD2 as a possible D gene (7 bases). Germline V gene data show CDR1 as MDHEN and CDR2 as SYDVKM. Trimming took off 4 bases at V and 3 bases at J, with 19 bases between the two ends. The CDR3 is 16 residues long.